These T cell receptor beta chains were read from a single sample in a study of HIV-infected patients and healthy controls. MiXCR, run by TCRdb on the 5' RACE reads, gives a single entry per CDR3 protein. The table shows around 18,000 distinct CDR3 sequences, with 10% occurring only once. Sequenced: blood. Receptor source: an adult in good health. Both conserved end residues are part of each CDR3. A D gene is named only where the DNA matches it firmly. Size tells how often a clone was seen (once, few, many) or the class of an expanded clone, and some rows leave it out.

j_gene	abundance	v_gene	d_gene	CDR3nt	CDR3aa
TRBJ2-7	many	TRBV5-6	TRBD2	TGTGCCAGCAGCTTGGAGGGACTAGCGGCCTACGAGCAGTACTTC	CASSLEGLAAYEQYF
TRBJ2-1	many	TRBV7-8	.	TGTGCCAGCAGCTTTAGCGGATACAATGAGCAGTTCTTC	CASSFSGYNEQFF
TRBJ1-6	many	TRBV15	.	TGTGCCACCAGCAGAGAGAGAGATTATAATTCACCCCTCCACTTT	CATSRERDYNSPLHF
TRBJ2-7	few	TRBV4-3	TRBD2	TGCGCCAGCAGCCAAGCTAGCGGACACTACGAGCAGTACTTC	CASSQASGHYEQYF
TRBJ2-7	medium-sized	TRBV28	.	TGTGCCAGCAGCCCTGAGTGGTCCTACGAGCAGTACTTC	CASSPEWSYEQYF
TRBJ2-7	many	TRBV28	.	TGTGCCAGCAGCTCCTCCCCAGGTTTCGAGCAGTACTTC	CASSSSPGFEQYF
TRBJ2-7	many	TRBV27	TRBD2	TGTGCCAAAACCCCGGGACTAGCTGAGAATGAGCAGTACTTC	CAKTPGLAENEQYF
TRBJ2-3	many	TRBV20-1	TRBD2	TGCAGTGCTCCGACTAGCGGGAGGAACATAGATACGCAGTATTTT	CSAPTSGRNIDTQYF
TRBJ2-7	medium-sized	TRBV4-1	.	TGCGCCAGCAGCCATCTCCCGGGCACCTACGAGCAGTACTTC	CASSHLPGTYEQYF
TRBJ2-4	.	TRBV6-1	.	TGTGCCAGCAGTGAATTTGAGACGGCTGACAAAAACATTCAGTACTTC	CASSEFETADKNIQYF
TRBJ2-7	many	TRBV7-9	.	TGTGCCAGCAGCTTATGGCCGGTGGACGAGCAGTACTTC	CASSLWPVDEQYF
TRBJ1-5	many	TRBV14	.	TGTGCCAGCAGCCAAGAAGGGGGACAGCCCCAGCATTTT	CASSQEGGQPQHF
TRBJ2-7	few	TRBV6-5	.	TGTGCCAGCAGTTACGGGCTGCGAGGGGGCGAGCAGTACTTC	CASSYGLRGGEQYF
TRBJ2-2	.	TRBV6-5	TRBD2	TGTGCCAGCAGTTACTCGAGGGTCATGGTCCTAGCGGGGAGTCGTCGCACCGGGGAGCTGTTTTTT	CASSYSRVMVLAGSRRTGELFF
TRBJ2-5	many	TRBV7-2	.	TGTGCCAGCAGCTCGGACTTTCAAGAGACCCAGTACTTC	CASSSDFQETQYF
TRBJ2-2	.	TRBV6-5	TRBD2	TGTGCCAGCAGTTTCGACGTGACTAGCGGCCGTGGGGAGCTGTTTTTT	CASSFDVTSGRGELFF
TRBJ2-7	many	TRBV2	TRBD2	TGTGCCAGCAGCCCGGGACTAGCGTTGGGCGAGCAGTACTTC	CASSPGLALGEQYF
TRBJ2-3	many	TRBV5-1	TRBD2	TGCGCCAGCAGCTTGACTAGCGCAGATACGCAGTATTTT	CASSLTSADTQYF
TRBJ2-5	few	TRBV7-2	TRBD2	TGTGCCAGCAGCTTAGGTTCGCTAGCGGGAGCACGGGAGACCCAGTACTTC	CASSLGSLAGARETQYF
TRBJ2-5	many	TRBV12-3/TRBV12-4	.	TGTGCCAGCAGTCCCCTCGGGGAGACCCAGTACTTC	CASSPLGETQYF
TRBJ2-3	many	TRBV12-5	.	TGTGCTAGTGGCTCGGGACCACCGCCTACAGATACGCAGTATTTT	CASGSGPPPTDTQYF
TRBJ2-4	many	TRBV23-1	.	TGCGCCAGCAGTCAAGGTCGGACAGCGAAACCAAAAAACATTCAGTACTTC	CASSQGRTAKPKNIQYF
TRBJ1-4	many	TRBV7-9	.	TGTGCCAGCAGCTTAGGGACTTACGATGAAAAACTGTTTTTT	CASSLGTYDEKLFF
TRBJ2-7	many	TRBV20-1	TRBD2	TGCAGTGCTGGATCCCCCCGGACTAGCGGGACCTACGAGCAGTACTTC	CSAGSPRTSGTYEQYF
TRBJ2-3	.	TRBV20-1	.	TGCAGTGCTAGAGACCTGAGGGGGTCAGATACGCAGTATTTT	CSARDLRGSDTQYF